The sequence of this T cell receptor (beta chain) was determined in a study of OX40 agonist ivuxolimab in advanced cancers. Study-level background: Subjects had a mean age of around 60 years, with a range of roughly 20 to 80; around 84% were male. Study-level results: CD8+ T cells (on average) carried more expanded clones than CD4+ T cells.

Measured with immunoSEQ multiplex PCR; TCRdb has only the in-frame clones, and not every one. The sample has just under 65,000 clones, about 90% seen once; the top ten hold over 4%. Germline-derived CDR1 and CDR2 are SGHTA and FQGNSA. With V trimmed by 5 bases and J by 6 bases, 9 bases remained unmatched. The CDR3 consists of 16 residues. This clone was seen a single time. The antigen is undetermined. J is TRBJ2-2 and V is TRBV7-2; 10 bases fit TRBD1. The sample in question was CD4+ or CD8+ T cells sorted from blood, obtained in a trial of the OX40 agonist ivuxolimab. The source of this sequence is an adult with an advanced solid tumor such as melanoma, head and neck, liver or kidney cancer. The CDR3 DNA is TGTGCCAGCAGCCCAAGACAGGGGGCGCATGCCGGGGAGCTGTTTTTT. Translated: CASSPRQGAHAGELFF.